The present TCR beta chain was sequenced within a study of T cells after posttransplantation cyclophosphamide. The V gene lost 1 base and the J gene lost 1 base, with 4 bases spanning the gap. This CDR3 has 13 residues. Germline V gene sequence: CDR1 MGHRA, CDR2 YSYEKL. This clone was seen repeatedly, ten times or more. Sequenced by immunoSEQ multiplex PCR; TCRdb stores in-frame clones only, minus some. The sample holds about 24,000 clones, and no clone turns up only once. This clonotype was sampled from a woman in her 50s in good health, CMV-negative, and a related stem cell transplant donor. The J gene is TRBJ1-1, the V gene TRBV4-1; D is unresolved. The specimen was PBMCs. The CDR3 nucleotides are TGCGCCAGCAGCCAAGCGTCGAACACTGAAGCTTTCTTT. It specifies CASSQASNTEAFF.